The clone carrying this T cell receptor (beta chain) was picked up a small number of times. Its antigen is as yet unknown. TCRdb passed the PCR reads through MiXCR, listing each CDR3 protein once. Seen here are more than 550,000 distinct CDR3 sequences, 25% observed once, and the top ten hold about 0.8%. These data originate in a study of molecular identifiers for immune sequencing clone quantification. Study-wide points: In CMV-specific effectors, clones above 20 copies held over 99% of molecules; naive, under 1%. Barcode sharing among identical TCR molecules could make large clones appear smaller. The study reportedly detected spiked Jurkat TCR RNA from one cell among about a million naive cells.

Deletions cut 5 bases from V and 7 bases from J, with 13 bases between. The CDR3 is made up of 14 amino acids. The germline V gene encodes CDR1 SGDLS and CDR2 YYNGEE. The receptor's source is a human donor in good health. Some libraries in this study had Jurkat cell RNA spiked in. The chain carries TRBV9 and TRBJ1-6; D is perhaps TRBD1 (5 bases). Sequencing input: naive CD8+ T cells from blood, with Jurkat cell RNA spiked in. The subset is: FACS-sorted CD8+CD4-CCR7+CD45RA+ naive T cells. The CDR3 sequence: CASREGTSNSPLHF. For the CDR3, the DNA is TGTGCCAGCAGGGAGGGGACTTCGAATTCACCCCTCCACTTT. Filled out from reference TRBV9 and TRBJ1-6, the complete variable domain reads DSGVTQTPKHLITATGQRVTLRCSPRSGDLSVYWYQQSLDQGLQFLIQYYNGEERAKGNILERFSAQQFPDLHSELNLSSLELGDSALYFCASREGTSNSPLHFGNGTRLTVT.